These 23 T cell receptor beta chains came from one sample sequenced in a study of cytomegalovirus exposure and HLA in healthy donors. Researchers ran the PCR with 60 Vbeta and 13 Jbeta primers. This table comes from immunoSEQ multiplex PCR, and its TCRdb copy is limited to in-frame clones, with some not included. This table has some 190,000 clones, about 82% appearing once. Sample: PBMCs. The receptors originated from a young woman in good health and CMV-seronegative.

The rearrangement uses TRBV7-8 and TRBJ2-7; 7 positions match TRBD1. V lost 4 bases, J lost 3 bases, and 15 bases stayed unmatched. The CDR3 consists of 17 residues. Germline V CDR1 and CDR2: SGHVS, FQNEAQ. This CDR3 is CASSSLVGWDSFYEQYF. DNA for the CDR3: TGTGCCAGCAGCTCCTTGGTAGGGTGGGACAGTTTCTACGAGCAGTACTTC.

The chain employs TRBV6-4 and TRBJ1-2; no firm D call. V was clipped by 6 bases and J by 8 bases, with 16 bases between them. The CDR3 totals 13 residues. Per the germline V gene, CDR1 is MRHNA and CDR2 is SNTAGT. Written as DNA, the CDR3 is TGTGCCAGCAGCCCCCGGGGTCAATCCGGCTACACCTTC. Encoded protein: CASSPRGQSGYTF.

This clone appeared a few times. The chain combines TRBV6-1 with TRBJ2-5, with D tentatively TRBD1 (6 bases). The germline V and J ends were trimmed by 9 bases and 2 bases, with 16 bases remaining between them. This CDR3 is built from 14 residues. Germline loops: CDR1 MNHNS, CDR2 SASEGT. The CDR3 loop is CASNVEQGQETQYF. The CDR3 coding sequence is TGTGCCAGTAATGTCGAACAGGGACAAGAGACCCAGTACTTC.

This chain joins TRBV6-5 and TRBJ2-7, with D possibly TRBD1 on 5 matching bases. CDR1 and CDR2 (germline): MNHEY, SVGAGI. Deletions cut 2 bases from V and 3 bases from J, with 11 bases between. There are 14 residues in the CDR3. The DNA for the CDR3 is TGTGCCAGCAGTTACGACAGACAACACTACGAGCAGTACTTC. Protein: CASSYDRQHYEQYF.

The chain links TRBV4-2 to TRBJ2-2; TRBD1 might be the D (5 bases). CDR1 is LGHNA, CDR2 YNFKEQ, per germline. Trimming removed 4 bases at V and 0 bases at J, with 12 bases between. The length of the CDR3 is 16 residues. CDR3: CASSRGHVTNTGELFF. CDR3 nucleotide sequence: TGTGCCAGCAGCCGAGGACACGTTACGAACACCGGGGAGCTGTTTTTT.

The V call is TRBV9, the J call TRBJ1-1; D remains unclear. Deletions cut 0 bases from V and 0 bases from J, with 9 bases between. CDR1 SGDLS and CDR2 YYNGEE come from the germline V gene. The CDR3 has 15 amino acids. The CDR3 loop reads CASSVATVLNTEAFF. The CDR3, as DNA: TGTGCCAGCAGCGTAGCTACAGTCCTGAACACTGAAGCTTTCTTT. Together with reference TRBV9 and TRBJ1-1, the CDR3 gives the full variable domain: DSGVTQTPKHLITATGQRVTLRCSPRSGDLSVYWYQQSLDQGLQFLIQYYNGEERAKGNILERFSAQQFPDLHSELNLSSLELGDSALYFCASSVATVLNTEAFFGQGTRLTVV.

The chain's CDR3 is CASSLAQGWAYEQYF. The CDR3, as DNA: TGTGCCAGCAGCTTGGCGCAGGGTTGGGCCTACGAGCAGTACTTC. This chain joins TRBV5-6 and TRBJ2-7; D might be TRBD1 (5 bases). This CDR3 spans 15 amino acids. Trimming took off 0 bases at V and 2 bases at J, with 12 bases between the two ends. Germline V gives CDR1 SGHDT, CDR2 YYEEEE.

The chain combines TRBV2 with TRBJ1-2; 8 bases align to TRBD1. J was trimmed by 8 bases and V by 8 bases; bases with no gene match: 13. The CDR3 has 14 residues. Germline V gene data show CDR1 as SNHLY and CDR2 as FYNNEI. This chain's CDR3 is CASLAEQGAEGYTF. The CDR3, as DNA: TGTGCCAGCCTAGCAGAGCAGGGGGCGGAGGGCTACACCTTC.

The chain carries TRBV6-1 and TRBJ1-5, with D maybe TRBD1 (6 bases). Trimming took off 6 bases at V and 5 bases at J, with 11 bases between the two ends. Germline V gene lookup returns CDR1 MNHNS and CDR2 SASEGT. This CDR3 spans 13 amino acids. The CDR3 coding sequence is TGTGCCAGCAGCGGTTACAGGGATCAGCCCCAGCATTTT. The encoded protein is CASSGYRDQPQHF.

This sequence joins TRBV30 and TRBJ1-6, with D unclear. The CDR3 consists of 15 residues. V was trimmed by 0 bases and J by 0 bases, leaving 6 bases between them. The V gene's germline CDR1 is GTSNPN and CDR2 SVGIG (reference sequence). For the CDR3, the DNA is TGTGCCTGGAGTGTAAGGAGCTCCTATAATTCACCCCTCCACTTT. Translating gives CAWSVRSSYNSPLHF.

The CDR3 here is CASTAGITDYGYTF. In DNA, the CDR3 is TGCGCCAGCACCGCAGGGATTACGGACTATGGCTACACCTTC. The chain recombines TRBV5-1 with TRBJ1-2; weak D call: TRBD1 (5 bases). CDR1 and CDR2 (germline): SGHRS, YFSETQ. This CDR3 comprises 14 residues. The ends were cut back, 6 bases at V and 3 bases at J, with 15 bases in the middle.

The chain recombines TRBV19 with TRBJ1-2, with a possible D match to TRBD1 (6 bases). The CDR3 is 13 residues long. Germline V lookup: CDR1 LNHDA, CDR2 SQIVND (reference sequence). V lost 4 bases and J 7 bases, leaving 13 bases between the germline ends. The CDR3: CASSSYRDPGYTF. CDR3 DNA sequence: TGTGCCAGTAGTAGCTACAGGGATCCTGGCTACACCTTC.

This clone was found once. The chain joins TRBV6-6 to TRBJ2-7; D remains ambiguous. V was shortened by 0 bases and J by 6 bases, with 9 bases between the two germline ends. Per germline, CDR1 MNHNY and CDR2 SVGAGI (reference sequence). This CDR3 is built from 13 residues. CDR3: CASSYSRLVEQYF. CDR3 bases: TGTGCCAGCAGTTACTCGCGTCTGGTCGAGCAGTACTTC.

CDR3 bases: TGCGCCAGCAGCCTACTTATGGCAGGGGCCACAGATACGCAGTATTTT. Translation gives CASSLLMAGATDTQYF. This chain connects TRBV5-1 to TRBJ2-3, with D perhaps matching TRBD1 (6 bases). The CDR3 loop spans 16 amino acids. Germline CDR1 reads SGHRS; CDR2 reads YFSETQ. The V end lost 4 bases, the J end lost 2 bases, and 17 bases lay between the germline ends.

The chain uses TRBV9 and TRBJ2-1; the match to TRBD2 covers 12 bases. Trimming took 2 bases from V and 8 from J; bases not matched to a gene: 8. Germline loops: CDR1 SGDLS, CDR2 YYNGEE. This CDR3 is built from 16 residues. CDR3 DNA sequence: TGTGCCAGCAGCGTCCTCTCTAGCGGGGGGGCCTATGAGCAGTTCTTC. This encodes CASSVLSSGGAYEQFF.

This clone was picked up a small number of times. The rearrangement links TRBV6-1 to TRBJ1-4; D uncertain. The V gene's germline CDR1 is MNHNS and CDR2 SASEGT. The CDR3 has 13 residues. V was trimmed by 6 bases and J by 6 bases, leaving 11 bases between them. CDR3 bases: TGTGCCAGCAGATGGTTTACGGATGAAAAACTGTTTTTT. Translated: CASRWFTDEKLFF.

This clone was seen a handful of times. The sample carries other DNA sequences with the same CDR3. The chain uses TRBV30 and TRBJ1-5; D possibly corresponds to TRBD1 (6 bases). The CDR3 is made up of 16 amino acids. V was clipped by 0 bases and J by 3 bases, with 15 bases between them. Germline V gives CDR1 GTSNPN, CDR2 SVGIG (reference sequence). The chain's CDR3 is CAWSVGANANNQPQHF. Written as DNA, the CDR3 is TGTGCCTGGAGTGTGGGGGCCAACGCTAACAATCAGCCCCAGCATTTT.

The table lists this clone with a count of one. The genes are TRBV6-1 and TRBJ1-1; D call uncertain. The CDR3 loop spans 13 amino acids. Per germline, CDR1 MNHNS and CDR2 SASEGT. The ends were cut back, 1 base at V and 4 bases at J, with 7 bases in the middle. DNA of the CDR3: TGTGCCAGCAGTGAAGAGGAGGTCACTGAAGCTTTCTTT. Translation: CASSEEEVTEAFF.

The chain has TRBV7-6 and TRBJ2-5; TRBD1 is a possible D gene (6 bases). The ends were cut back, 5 bases at V and 3 bases at J, with 13 bases in the middle. CDR3 length: 14 residues. Germline CDR1 is SGHVS and CDR2 is FNYEAQ. DNA of the CDR3: TGTGCCAGCAGCGACCGAGGGGGAAAAGAGACCCAGTACTTC. Residues: CASSDRGGKETQYF.

This sequence joins TRBV7-9 and TRBJ1-1; possible D gene TRBD1, 5 bases. Trimming removed 8 bases from V and 4 bases from J, with 14 bases in between. CDR3 length: 13 amino acids. CDR1 is SEHNR and CDR2 is FQNEAQ in the germline V gene (reference sequence). For the CDR3, the DNA is TGTGCCAGCGGCTATGGCCAGGGCACTGAAGCTTTCTTT. This sequence encodes CASGYGQGTEAFF.

This chain uses TRBV4-1 with TRBJ2-2; 8 positions match TRBD2. Trimming took 4 bases from V and 2 from J; bases not matched to a gene: 9. Germline V gives CDR1 MGHRA, CDR2 YSYEKL. The CDR3 spans 17 residues. The chain's CDR3 is CASSPTWSGGNTGELFF. CDR3 sequence (DNA): TGCGCCAGCAGCCCCACGTGGAGCGGGGGAAACACCGGGGAGCTGTTTTTT.

The V gene is TRBV6-1, the J gene TRBJ2-7, with TRBD1 matching over 9 bases. CDR1 is MNHNS and CDR2 is SASEGT in the germline V gene. The V segment lost 7 bases and the J segment 4 bases; nucleotides outside the gene matches: 11. The CDR3 runs 15 residues. The CDR3 DNA reads as TGTGCCAGCATTTTACAGGGGGCCCACGATTACGAGCAGTACTTC. It encodes CASILQGAHDYEQYF.

The V call is TRBV7-9, the J call TRBJ2-7, with a tentative D call TRBD1 (6 bases). Germline CDR1 and CDR2: SEHNR and FQNEAQ (reference sequence). The CDR3 contains 14 residues. The V end lost 3 bases, the J end lost 2 bases, and 11 bases lay between the germline ends. The CDR3 is CASSFSQGTYEQYF. CDR3 DNA sequence: TGTGCCAGCAGCTTCTCCCAGGGGACCTACGAGCAGTACTTC.